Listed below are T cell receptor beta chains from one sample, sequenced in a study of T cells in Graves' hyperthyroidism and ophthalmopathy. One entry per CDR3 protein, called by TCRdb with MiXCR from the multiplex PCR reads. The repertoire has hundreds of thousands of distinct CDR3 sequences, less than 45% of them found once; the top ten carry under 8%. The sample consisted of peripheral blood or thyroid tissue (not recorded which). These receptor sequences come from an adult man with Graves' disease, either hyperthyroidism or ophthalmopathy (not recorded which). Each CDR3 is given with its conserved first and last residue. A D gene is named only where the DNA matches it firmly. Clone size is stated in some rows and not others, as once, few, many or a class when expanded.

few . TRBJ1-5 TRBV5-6 CASSLAGEDSSNQPQHF TGTGCCAGCAGCCTGGCAGGGGAGGACTCTAGCAATCAGCCCCAGCATTTT
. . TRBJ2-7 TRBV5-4 CASIRQGLEYEQYF TGTGCCAGCATCAGACAGGGACTCGAATACGAGCAGTACTTC
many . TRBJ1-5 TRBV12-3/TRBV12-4 CASRENSNQPQHF TGTGCCAGCAGGGAGAATAGCAATCAGCCCCAGCATTTT
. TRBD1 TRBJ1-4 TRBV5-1 CASSLIQGTNEKLFF TGCGCCAGCAGCTTGATACAGGGGACTAATGAAAAACTGTTTTTT
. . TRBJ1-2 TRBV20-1 CSAEAYLRNYGYTF TGCAGTGCCGAAGCCTATCTCCGCAACTATGGCTACACCTTC
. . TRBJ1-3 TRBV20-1 CSTATGASGNTIYF TGCAGTACAGCAACCGGGGCCTCTGGAAACACCATATATTTT
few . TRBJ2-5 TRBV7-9 CAGAPRFQETQYF TGTGCGGGGGCCCCGCGGTTTCAAGAGACCCAGTACTTC
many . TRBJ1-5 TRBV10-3 CAISESPEQPQHF TGTGCCATCAGTGAGTCGCCGGAACAGCCCCAGCATTTT
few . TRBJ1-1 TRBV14 CASSPSHFTANTEAFF TGTGCCAGCAGCCCGTCTCACTTTACGGCGAACACTGAAGCTTTCTTT
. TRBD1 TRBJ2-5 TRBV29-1 CSSDRGETQYF TGCAGCTCCGACAGGGGGGAGACCCAGTACTTC
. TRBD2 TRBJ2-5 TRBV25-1 CASSRTGSGGTQETQYF TGTGCCAGCAGTCGGACGGGGAGCGGGGGGACCCAAGAGACCCAGTACTTC
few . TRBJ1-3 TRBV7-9 CASSLSRRISGNTIYF TGTGCCAGCAGCTTGAGTAGGCGGATCTCTGGAAACACCATATATTTT
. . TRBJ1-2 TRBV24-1 CATSDTRTENYGYTF TGTGCCACCAGTGATACCCGGACAGAGAACTATGGCTACACCTTC
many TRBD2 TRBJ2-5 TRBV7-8 CASSLRAGGKETQYF TGTGCCAGCAGCTTAAGGGCGGGAGGGAAGGAGACCCAGTACTTC
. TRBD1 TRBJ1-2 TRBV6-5 CASRDRGLGGYTF TGTGCCAGCAGGGACAGGGGGCTCGGTGGCTACACCTTC
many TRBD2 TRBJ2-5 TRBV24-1 CATATSGEETQYF TGTGCCACCGCAACTAGCGGGGAAGAGACCCAGTACTTC
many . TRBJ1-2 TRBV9 CASGHRNYGYTF TGTGCCAGCGGTCACCGGAACTATGGCTACACCTTC
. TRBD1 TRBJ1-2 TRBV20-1 CSARDTNRGPGYTF TGCAGTGCTAGAGATACGAACAGGGGGCCTGGCTACACCTTC
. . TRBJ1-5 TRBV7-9 CASSPHQHF TGTGCCAGCAGCCCGCATCAGCATTTT
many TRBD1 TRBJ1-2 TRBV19 CASSIDRAYGYTF TGTGCCAGTAGTATCGACAGGGCCTATGGCTACACCTTC
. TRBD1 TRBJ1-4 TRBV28 CATMDRGEEKLFF TGTGCCACCATGGACAGGGGAGAGGAAAAACTGTTTTTT
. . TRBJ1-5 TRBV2 CAISLRDQPQHF TGTGCCATCAGCCTCAGAGATCAGCCCCAGCATTTT
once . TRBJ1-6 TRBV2 CASSGAGIGNSPLHF TGTGCCAGCAGTGGGGCGGGGATCGGTAATTCACCCCTCCACTTT
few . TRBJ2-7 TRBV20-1 CSARSGDGYEQYF TGCAGTGCTAGATCAGGGGATGGGTACGAGCAGTACTTC
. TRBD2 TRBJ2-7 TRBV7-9 CASSHSSGRTHEQYF TGTGCCAGCAGCCACTCTAGCGGGAGAACCCACGAGCAGTACTTC
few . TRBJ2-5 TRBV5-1 CASSGEKPQETQYF TGCGCCAGCAGCGGTGAGAAACCACAAGAGACCCAGTACTTC